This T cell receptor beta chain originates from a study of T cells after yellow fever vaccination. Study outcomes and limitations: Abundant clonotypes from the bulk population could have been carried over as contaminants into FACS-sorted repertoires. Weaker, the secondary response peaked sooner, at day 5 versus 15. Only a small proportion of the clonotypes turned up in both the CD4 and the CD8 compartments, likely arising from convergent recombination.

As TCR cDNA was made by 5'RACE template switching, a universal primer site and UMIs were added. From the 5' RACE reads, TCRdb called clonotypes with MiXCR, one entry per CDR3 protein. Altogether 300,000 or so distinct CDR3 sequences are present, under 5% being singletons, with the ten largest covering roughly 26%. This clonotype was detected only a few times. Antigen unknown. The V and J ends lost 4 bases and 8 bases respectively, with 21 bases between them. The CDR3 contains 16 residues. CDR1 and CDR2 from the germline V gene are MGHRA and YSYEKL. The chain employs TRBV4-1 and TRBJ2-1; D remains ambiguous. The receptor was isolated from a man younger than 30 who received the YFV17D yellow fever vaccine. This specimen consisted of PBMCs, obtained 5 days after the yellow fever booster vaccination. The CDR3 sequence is CASSRHLLSQDHEQFF. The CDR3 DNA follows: TGCGCCAGCAGCCGTCACTTATTAAGTCAAGACCATGAGCAGTTCTTC.